Listed below are T cell receptor beta chains from one sample, sequenced in a study of T cell responses to AZD1222 COVID-19 vaccine. Libraries were prepared by immunoSEQ multiplex PCR; TCRdb keeps only in-frame clonotypes and omits some of them. The sample yields under 200,000 clones, 70% to 90% seen once. Sample: peripheral blood, taken 28 days after the second AZD1222 dose. These TCRs come from an adult who received the AZD1222 COVID-19 vaccine. Each CDR3 is given with its conserved first and last residue. Fields, in order: CDR3 protein, J gene, clone size, D gene, V gene. D genes are given only for firm matches. Clone size is shown for a subset of rows, as once, few, many or a class of expanded clone.

CDR3 protein: CASGEGVTDTQYF
J gene: TRBJ2-3
clone size: NA
D gene: NA
V gene: TRBV28

CDR3 protein: CASSLDGRRAEQYF
J gene: TRBJ2-7
clone size: NA
D gene: NA
V gene: TRBV28

CDR3 protein: CASSKGWQGLPLWYEQYF
J gene: TRBJ2-7
clone size: NA
D gene: NA
V gene: TRBV21-1

CDR3 protein: CASSPRTSGTGELFF
J gene: TRBJ2-2
clone size: NA
D gene: TRBD2
V gene: TRBV28

CDR3 protein: CASSLVPQETQYF
J gene: TRBJ2-5
clone size: NA
D gene: NA
V gene: TRBV28

CDR3 protein: CASSPGTSPQNEQFF
J gene: TRBJ2-1
clone size: few
D gene: TRBD2
V gene: TRBV9

CDR3 protein: CASSPTAGELFF
J gene: TRBJ2-2
clone size: once
D gene: NA
V gene: TRBV19

CDR3 protein: CASSPERGPTDTQYF
J gene: TRBJ2-3
clone size: NA
D gene: TRBD2
V gene: TRBV28

CDR3 protein: CSVEADRGGYGYTF
J gene: TRBJ1-2
clone size: once
D gene: TRBD1
V gene: TRBV29-1

CDR3 protein: CASRWDLNTEAFF
J gene: TRBJ1-1
clone size: NA
D gene: NA
V gene: TRBV6-5

CDR3 protein: CASSHRGGTSYEQYF
J gene: TRBJ2-7
clone size: NA
D gene: TRBD2
V gene: TRBV4-1

CDR3 protein: CASSTGTSGSNEQFF
J gene: TRBJ2-1
clone size: NA
D gene: TRBD2
V gene: TRBV27

CDR3 protein: CASSLTNNLVEQYF
J gene: TRBJ2-7
clone size: NA
D gene: NA
V gene: TRBV19

CDR3 protein: CASSQGTGGTQYF
J gene: TRBJ2-7
clone size: NA
D gene: TRBD1
V gene: TRBV4-1

CDR3 protein: CASSEFGPLNYGYTF
J gene: TRBJ1-2
clone size: NA
D gene: NA
V gene: TRBV6-1

CDR3 protein: CATSGPGQPLEQYF
J gene: TRBJ2-7
clone size: NA
D gene: NA
V gene: TRBV24-1

CDR3 protein: CASSQSRNQPQHF
J gene: TRBJ1-5
clone size: NA
D gene: NA
V gene: TRBV3-1/TRBV3-2

CDR3 protein: CASSHRHYEQYF
J gene: TRBJ2-7
clone size: few
D gene: NA
V gene: TRBV28